Listed below are T cell receptor beta chains from one sample, sequenced in a study of T-cell reconstitution after alpha-beta-depleted transplantation in children. TCRdb recomputed calls from the PCR reads with MiXCR, one row per CDR3 protein. This table has 17,000 or so distinct CDR3 sequences, 12% appearing once. The sample here was PBMCs, mostly from graft donor cells, taken 180 days after TCRalphabeta/CD19-depleted stem cell transplant. These receptors were taken from a boy younger than two who had a stem cell transplant for Wiskott-Aldrich syndrome, so the T cells may come from the graft donor. Both conserved end residues are part of each CDR3. The D gene is left open where the match is weak. Clone size is not always given. Where it is, it says once, few, many or a class for expanded clones.

size | J | V | D | DNA | CDR3
- | TRBJ2-2 | TRBV2 | TRBD1 | TGTGCCAGCACGCAGGGGGTAGTCGGGGAGCTGTTTTTT | CASTQGVVGELFF
- | TRBJ2-2 | TRBV3-1 | - | TGTGCCAGCAGCCTAAGAGGGGAGCTGTTTTTT | CASSLRGELFF
few | TRBJ2-3 | TRBV7-9 | TRBD2 | TGTGCCAGCAGCTTCGCTAGCGGGACCACAGATACGCAGTATTTT | CASSFASGTTDTQYF
many | TRBJ2-1 | TRBV9 | TRBD2 | TGTGCCAGCAGCGTAGGTCTACGCCCCCCCGCGGGAGGTTTTGAGCGATGGTACAATGAGCAGTTCTTC | CASSVGLRPPAGGFERWYNEQFF
- | TRBJ2-7 | TRBV20-1 | TRBD1 | TGCAGTGCTAGAGATGGGGCAGGGGGCTCGAGGCAGTACTTC | CSARDGAGGSRQYF
many | TRBJ2-7 | TRBV15 | - | TGTGCCACCAGCAGAGGGCAGGGCGGCCTTTCCAACTTC | CATSRGQGGLSNF
many | TRBJ2-5 | TRBV10-3 | - | TGTGCCATCAGTGAATTCCGGGGCCAACAAGAGACCCAGTACTTC | CAISEFRGQQETQYF
few | TRBJ1-6 | TRBV28 | - | TGTGCCAGCAGTTTTGTACAGGGACAATTTAATTCACCCCTCCACTTT | CASSFVQGQFNSPLHF
few | TRBJ2-1 | TRBV6-1 | - | TGTGCCAGCAGTGCCGGGAGTTACTCCTACAATGAGCAGTTCTTC | CASSAGSYSYNEQFF
many | TRBJ2-7 | TRBV7-9 | - | TGTGCCAGCAGCTTAACAGGGATCTCCTACGAGCAGTACTTC | CASSLTGISYEQYF
once | TRBJ2-7 | TRBV20-1 | TRBD1 | TGCAGTGCTTCACGGGACAGGGAACCCTACGAGCAGTACTTC | CSASRDREPYEQYF
- | TRBJ1-3 | TRBV7-9 | - | TGTGCCAGCCGGCAGTCACAGGGCGGAAACACCATATATTTT | CASRQSQGGNTIYF
many | TRBJ2-1 | TRBV5-1 | TRBD2 | TGCGCCAGCAGCTTGGCGGGAGGGCCTTATGAGCAGTTCTTC | CASSLAGGPYEQFF
few | TRBJ2-7 | TRBV2 | - | TGTGCCAGCAGTGCGGTCTACTGGGTCGGGTACGAGCAGTACTTC | CASSAVYWVGYEQYF
many | TRBJ2-2 | TRBV13 | TRBD2 | TGTGCCAGCAGCTTAGTGGCGGGAGCAGTCACCGGGGAGCTGTTTTTT | CASSLVAGAVTGELFF
few | TRBJ1-5 | TRBV20-1 | - | TGCAGTGCTAGAGATTGGCGGTTAGCCCATCAGCCCCAGCATTTT | CSARDWRLAHQPQHF